This passage covers 23 T cell receptor beta chains from one sample sequenced in a study of cytomegalovirus exposure and HLA in healthy donors. Primers: 60 Vbeta forward and 13 Jbeta reverse. Clones were sequenced by immunoSEQ multiplex PCR, and TCRdb holds only the in-frame ones, with some missing. Seen here are about 180,000 clones, approximately 80% observed once, and the top ten hold approximately 1.2%. The sequenced sample consisted of PBMCs. The receptors shown here come from a girl aged 2-10 years in good health and CMV-seropositive.

The rearrangement links TRBV5-1 to TRBJ2-1; 7 bases are shared with TRBD2. Germline V lookup: CDR1 SGHRS, CDR2 YFSETQ. The CDR3 covers 12 residues. The V segment lost 0 bases and the J segment 12 bases; nucleotides outside the gene matches: 3. The CDR3 reads CASSLGAGWQFF. In DNA, the CDR3 is TGCGCCAGCAGCTTGGGAGCGGGATGGCAGTTCTTC. Full variable domain (missing parts from reference TRBV5-1 and TRBJ2-1): KAGVTQTPRYLIKTRGQQVTLSCSPISGHRSVSWYQQTPGQGLQFLFEYFSETQRNKGNFPGRFSGRQFSNSRSEMNVSTLELGDSALYLCASSLGAGWQFFGPGTRLTVL.

The chain uses TRBV19 and TRBJ1-5; 8 bases map to TRBD1. The J segment lost 5 bases and the V segment lost 6 bases, leaving 9 bases of the junction unmatched. Looked up from germline, CDR1 is LNHDA and CDR2 is SQIVND (reference sequence). The CDR3 covers 15 residues. In DNA, the CDR3 is TGTGCCAGTAGAGCGACAGGGGCCCACGATCAGCCCCAGCATTTT. It codes for CASRATGAHDQPQHF.

The chain uses TRBV5-1 and TRBJ2-1; 9 nucleotides agree with TRBD2. V shed 1 base, J shed 2 bases, and the junction held 1 base outside the gene matches. Germline V lookup: CDR1 SGHRS, CDR2 YFSETQ. This CDR3 is 15 amino acids long. The chain's CDR3 is CASSLTSGPYNEQFF. In DNA form, the CDR3 reads TGCGCCAGCAGCTTGACTAGCGGGCCCTACAATGAGCAGTTCTTC.

The chain joins TRBV11-2 to TRBJ1-5; TRBD1 might be the D (5 bases). This CDR3 is built from 14 residues. CDR1 and CDR2 (germline): SGHAT, FQNNGV. Trimming removed 5 bases at V and 4 bases at J, with 12 bases between. The CDR3: CASSPDRRNQPQHF. In nucleotides, the CDR3 is TGTGCCAGCAGCCCCGACAGAAGGAATCAGCCCCAGCATTTT.

The sample holds one count of this clone. This chain uses TRBV2 with TRBJ2-2, with 7 bases matching TRBD2. J was trimmed by 1 base and V by 4 bases; bases with no gene match: 6. Germline loops: CDR1 SNHLY, CDR2 FYNNEI. There are 16 residues in the CDR3. The CDR3 DNA reads TGTGCCAGCAGTGGGCTAGCGGACTTGAACACCGGGGAGCTGTTTTTT. This codes for CASSGLADLNTGELFF.

The chain links TRBV18 to TRBJ1-1; D is unresolved. CDR1 KGHSH and CDR2 LQKENI come from the germline V gene. V shed 4 bases and J shed 1 base, with 10 bases lying between them. The CDR3 is 14 residues long. CDR3 sequence reads: CASSLRSQNTEAFF. The CDR3, as DNA: TGTGCCAGCTCACTTCGTTCACAGAACACTGAAGCTTTCTTT.

The rearrangement joins TRBV28 to TRBJ1-2; D is possibly TRBD1 (6 bases). This CDR3 spans 15 amino acids. From germline, CDR1 is MDHEN and CDR2 SYDVKM. V lost 2 bases to trimming and J lost 3 bases, with 13 bases between them. CDR3 residues: CASSLIPAGDYGYTF. In DNA, the CDR3 is TGTGCCAGCAGTTTAATCCCAGCAGGGGACTATGGCTACACCTTC.

The chain couples TRBV19 to TRBJ1-5; the D gene is possibly TRBD1 (5 bases). Trimming took 3 bases from V and 6 from J, leaving 15 bases between them. The germline V gene encodes CDR1 LNHDA and CDR2 SQIVND (reference sequence). The CDR3 has 15 residues. CDR3 sequence reads: CASSMGGTATQPQHF. In DNA form, the CDR3 reads TGTGCCAGTAGTATGGGCGGGACGGCGACTCAGCCCCAGCATTTT.

This chain links TRBV30 with TRBJ1-1; D not certain. Trimming removed 0 bases at V and 5 bases at J, with 4 bases between. The CDR3 covers 11 residues. Germline CDR1 reads GTSNPN; CDR2 reads SVGIG (reference sequence). CDR3 DNA sequence: TGTGCCTGGAGTGTACAAACTGAAGCTTTCTTT. It specifies CAWSVQTEAFF.

This chain connects TRBV28 to TRBJ2-7; D might be TRBD2 (6 bases). V lost 6 bases and J 6 bases, leaving 21 bases between the germline ends. The CDR3 runs to 15 residues. Germline lookup yields CDR1 MDHEN and CDR2 SYDVKM. The CDR3 region has the DNA TGTGCCAGCAGGCCCCCAGGAGGGACCACCCGCGAGCAGTACTTC. Residues: CASRPPGGTTREQYF.

The genes are TRBV5-1 and TRBJ2-5; D perhaps matches TRBD2 (6 bases). Germline V CDR1 and CDR2: SGHRS, YFSETQ. Deletions cut 5 bases from V and 7 bases from J, with 12 bases between. This CDR3 contains 12 residues. The CDR3 coding sequence is TGCGCCAGCAGTCCGGACGGGGGGACCCAGTACTTC. Translation: CASSPDGGTQYF.

The V call is TRBV5-1, the J call TRBJ1-3; D gene uncertain. Trimming removed 4 bases at V and 1 base at J, with 18 bases between. There are 17 residues in the CDR3. Germline V gene lookup returns CDR1 SGHRS and CDR2 YFSETQ. CDR3 residues: CASSPGLNIYSGNTIYF. In DNA, the CDR3 is TGCGCCAGCAGCCCGGGGTTAAATATCTATTCTGGAAACACCATATATTTT.

This chain joins TRBV25-1 and TRBJ2-7; 9 bases fit TRBD2. V lost 9 bases, J lost 4 bases, and 4 bases stayed unmatched. The CDR3 is made up of 12 amino acids. CDR1 and CDR2 from the germline V gene are MGHDK and SYGVNS. The CDR3 loop reads CASGLAPYEQYF. In nucleotides, the CDR3 is TGTGCCAGTGGACTAGCGCCTTACGAGCAGTACTTC.

This clone came up a few times. The chain links TRBV6-6 to TRBJ2-2; the D is unclear. The germline gives CDR1 MNHNY, CDR2 SVGAGI (reference sequence). The CDR3 totals 16 residues. With 0 bases removed from V and 6 bases from J, the gap between germline ends came to 14 bases. In DNA form, the CDR3 reads TGTGCCAGCAGTTACTCGGGTGGAGCCAAGGCCGGGGAGCTGTTTTTT. Protein product: CASSYSGGAKAGELFF.

V usage is TRBV13 and J usage is TRBJ2-3; 10 nucleotides match TRBD2. The CDR3 runs 17 residues. Germline V gene sequence: CDR1 PRHDT, CDR2 FYEKMQ (reference sequence). With 5 bases clipped from V and 4 bases from J, the junction kept 12 bases outside the gene matches. CDR3 sequence: CASSENLAGVSADTQYF. CDR3 in DNA: TGTGCCAGCAGCGAAAACCTAGCGGGAGTCAGCGCAGATACGCAGTATTTT. The whole variable domain, remainder taken from reference TRBV13 and TRBJ2-3, is AAGVIQSPRHLIKEKRETATLKCYPIPRHDTVYWYQQGPGQDPQFLISFYEKMQSDKGSIPDRFSAQQFSDYHSELNMSSLELGDSALYFCASSENLAGVSADTQYFGPGTRLTVL.

The chain is built from TRBV4-1 and TRBJ2-1; 9 bases agree with TRBD2. Trimming cost V 0 bases and J 9 bases; bases outside gene matches: 9. The CDR3 loop spans 16 amino acids. Germline lookup yields CDR1 MGHRA and CDR2 YSYEKL. The CDR3 protein is CASSQEGTSGFSEQFF. Written as DNA, the CDR3 is TGCGCCAGCAGCCAAGAGGGAACTAGCGGGTTCAGTGAGCAGTTCTTC.

Here the CDR3 DNA reads TGCAGCGTGGGGGACAGGGGGACCTCCTATGGCTACACCTTC. It translates to CSVGDRGTSYGYTF. This chain links TRBV29-1 with TRBJ1-2; TRBD1 matches 11 bases. Germline-derived CDR1 and CDR2 are SQVTM and ANQGSEA. Trimming took 6 bases from V and 4 from J; bases not matched to a gene: 7. This CDR3 spans 14 amino acids.

The V and J genes are TRBV7-3 and TRBJ2-5; no clear D gene. Germline V gene lookup returns CDR1 SGHTA and CDR2 FQGTGA. The V and J ends lost 0 bases and 2 bases respectively, with 7 bases between them. The CDR3 sequence is 14 residues long. For the CDR3, the DNA is TGTGCCAGCAGCTTAACGGGCCGACAAGAGACCCAGTACTTC. Encoded protein: CASSLTGRQETQYF. Supplemented by reference TRBV7-3 and TRBJ2-5, the full variable domain reads GAGVSQTPSNKVTEKGKYVELRCDPISGHTALYWYRQSLGQGPEFLIYFQGTGAADDSGLPNDRFFAVRPEGSVSTLKIQRTERGDSAVYLCASSLTGRQETQYFGPGTRLLVL.

This rearrangement joins TRBV4-2 to TRBJ1-2, with 7 bases lining up with TRBD1. The CDR3 length is 15 residues. Germline CDR1 LGHNA, CDR2 YNFKEQ. Trimming took 2 bases from V and 6 from J; bases not matched to a gene: 9. CDR3 amino acids: CASSQSYRGPNGYTF. Here the CDR3 DNA reads TGTGCCAGCAGCCAATCTTACAGGGGACCGAATGGCTACACCTTC.

The chain joins TRBV5-4 to TRBJ2-2, with a weak D call TRBD2 (6 bases). V shed 4 bases and J shed 6 bases, with 10 bases lying between them. This CDR3 is 13 amino acids long. CDR1 and CDR2 (germline): SGHNT, YYREEE (reference sequence). The CDR3 DNA reads as TGTGCCAGCAGCACCGGACTACCCGGGGAGCTGTTTTTT. This encodes CASSTGLPGELFF.

The rearrangement uses TRBV6-5 and TRBJ2-2; 13 positions agree with TRBD2. The CDR3 extends over 15 amino acids. CDR1 MNHEY and CDR2 SVGAGI come from the germline V gene. The ends lost 10 bases at V and 7 bases at J; junction bases unmatched: 9. CDR3 coding DNA: TGTGCCACCCATACGGGACTAGCGGGGTTCGGGGAGCTGTTTTTT. Residues: CATHTGLAGFGELFF.

The chain has TRBV10-3 and TRBJ1-2; D uncertain. Germline V gene sequence: CDR1 ENHRY, CDR2 SYGVKD. Trimming left V 2 bases short and J 2 bases short, with 3 bases between. The CDR3 sequence is 12 residues long. The CDR3 DNA sequence: TGTGCCATCAGTGAGGGCAACTATGGCTACACCTTC. This codes for CAISEGNYGYTF.

This clone has a handful of counts. J is TRBJ1-3 and V is TRBV2, with unresolved D. Trimming pared 6 bases from V and 0 bases from J, leaving 9 bases between. Germline CDR1 reads SNHLY; CDR2 reads FYNNEI. This CDR3 region has 14 residues. DNA of the CDR3: TGTGCCAGCAGGATGGCCCTCTCTGGAAACACCATATATTTT. Translated: CASRMALSGNTIYF.